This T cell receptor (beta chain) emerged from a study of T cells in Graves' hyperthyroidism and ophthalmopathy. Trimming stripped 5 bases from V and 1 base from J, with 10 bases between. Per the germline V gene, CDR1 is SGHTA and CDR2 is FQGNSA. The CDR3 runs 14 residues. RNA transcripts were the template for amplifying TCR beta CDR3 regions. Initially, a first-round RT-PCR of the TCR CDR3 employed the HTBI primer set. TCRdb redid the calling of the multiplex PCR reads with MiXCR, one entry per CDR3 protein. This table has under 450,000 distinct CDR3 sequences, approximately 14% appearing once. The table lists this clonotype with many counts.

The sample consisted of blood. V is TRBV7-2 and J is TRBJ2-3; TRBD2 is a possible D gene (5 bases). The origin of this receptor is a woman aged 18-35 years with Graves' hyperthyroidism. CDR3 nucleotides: TGTGCCAGCAGCCGAGGGTTTGGCACAGATACGCAGTATTTT. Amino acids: CASSRGFGTDTQYF.